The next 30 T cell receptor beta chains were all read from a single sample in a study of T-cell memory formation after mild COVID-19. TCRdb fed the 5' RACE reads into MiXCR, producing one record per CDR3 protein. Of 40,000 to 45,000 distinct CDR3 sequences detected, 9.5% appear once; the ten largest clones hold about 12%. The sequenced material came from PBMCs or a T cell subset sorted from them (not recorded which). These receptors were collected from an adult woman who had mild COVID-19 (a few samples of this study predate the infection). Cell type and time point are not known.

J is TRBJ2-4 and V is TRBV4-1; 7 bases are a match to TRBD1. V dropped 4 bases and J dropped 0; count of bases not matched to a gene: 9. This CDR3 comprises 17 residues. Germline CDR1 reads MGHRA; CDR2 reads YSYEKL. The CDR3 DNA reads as TGCGCCAGCAGCCCCTCGACAGGGCTACTAGCCAAAAACATTCAGTACTTC. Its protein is CASSPSTGLLAKNIQYF.

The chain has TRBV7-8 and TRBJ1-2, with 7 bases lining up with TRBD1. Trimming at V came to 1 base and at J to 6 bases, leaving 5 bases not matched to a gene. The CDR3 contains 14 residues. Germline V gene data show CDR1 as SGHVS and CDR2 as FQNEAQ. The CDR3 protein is CASSLVQTGDGYTF. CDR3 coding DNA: TGTGCCAGCAGCTTAGTCCAAACAGGGGATGGCTACACCTTC.

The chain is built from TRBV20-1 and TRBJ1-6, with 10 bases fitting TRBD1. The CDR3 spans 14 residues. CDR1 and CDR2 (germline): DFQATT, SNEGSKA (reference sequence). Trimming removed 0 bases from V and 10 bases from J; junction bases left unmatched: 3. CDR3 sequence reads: CSAREDRGISPLHF. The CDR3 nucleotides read TGCAGTGCTAGAGAGGACAGGGGGATCTCACCCCTCCACTTT.

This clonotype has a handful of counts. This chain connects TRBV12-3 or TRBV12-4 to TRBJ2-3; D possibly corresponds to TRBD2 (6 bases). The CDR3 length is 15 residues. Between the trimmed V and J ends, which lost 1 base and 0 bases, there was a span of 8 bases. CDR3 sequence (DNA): TGTGCCAGCAGTTTAGACGGGACTAGCACAGATACGCAGTATTTT. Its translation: CASSLDGTSTDTQYF.

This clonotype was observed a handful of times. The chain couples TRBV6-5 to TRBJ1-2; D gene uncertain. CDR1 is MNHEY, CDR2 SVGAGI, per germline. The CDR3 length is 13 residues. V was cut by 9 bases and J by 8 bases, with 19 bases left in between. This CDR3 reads CASVSTTRGGYTF. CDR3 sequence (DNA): TGTGCCAGTGTCTCCACCACGAGAGGAGGCTACACCTTC.

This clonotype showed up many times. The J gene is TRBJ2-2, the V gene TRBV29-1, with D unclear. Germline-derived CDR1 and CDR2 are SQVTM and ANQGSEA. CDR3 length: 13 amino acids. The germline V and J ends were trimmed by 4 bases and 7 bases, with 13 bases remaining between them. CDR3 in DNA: TGCAGCGTTGTTGTGGGATCTGGCGGGGAGCTGTTTTTT. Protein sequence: CSVVVGSGGELFF.

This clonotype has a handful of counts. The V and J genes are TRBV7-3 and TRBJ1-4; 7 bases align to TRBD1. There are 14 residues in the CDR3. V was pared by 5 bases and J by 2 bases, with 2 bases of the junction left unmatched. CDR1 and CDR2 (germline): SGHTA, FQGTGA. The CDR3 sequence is CASSPTGTNEKLFF. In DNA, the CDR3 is TGTGCCAGCAGCCCGACAGGGACTAATGAAAAACTGTTTTTT.

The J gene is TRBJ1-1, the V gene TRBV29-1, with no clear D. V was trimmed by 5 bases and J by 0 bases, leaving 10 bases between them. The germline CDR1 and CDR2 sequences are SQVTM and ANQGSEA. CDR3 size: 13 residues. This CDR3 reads CSVYHSVNTEAFF. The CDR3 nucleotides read TGCAGCGTTTATCACAGTGTGAACACTGAAGCTTTCTTT.

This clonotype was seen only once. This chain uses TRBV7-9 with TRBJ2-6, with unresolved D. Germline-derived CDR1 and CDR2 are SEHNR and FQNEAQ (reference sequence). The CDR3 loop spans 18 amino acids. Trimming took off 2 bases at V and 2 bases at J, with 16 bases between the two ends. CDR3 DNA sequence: TGTGCCAGCAGCTTACCTCCCATCCAGCTCCCTGGGGCCAACGTCCTGACTTTC. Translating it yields CASSLPPIQLPGANVLTF.

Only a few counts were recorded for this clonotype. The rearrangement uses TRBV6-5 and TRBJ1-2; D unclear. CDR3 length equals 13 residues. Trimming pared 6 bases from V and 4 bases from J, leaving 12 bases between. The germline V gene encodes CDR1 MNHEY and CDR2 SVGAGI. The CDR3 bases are TGTGCCAGCAGGTCTTCTCGCAGCTATGGCTACACCTTC. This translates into CASRSSRSYGYTF.

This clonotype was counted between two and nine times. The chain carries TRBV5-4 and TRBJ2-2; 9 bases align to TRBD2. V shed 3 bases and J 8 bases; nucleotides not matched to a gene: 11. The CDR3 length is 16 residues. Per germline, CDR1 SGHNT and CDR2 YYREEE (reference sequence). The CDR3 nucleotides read TGTGCCAGCAGCTCGACTAGCGGCGCTTCAGGGGGGGAGCTGTTTTTT. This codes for CASSSTSGASGGELFF.

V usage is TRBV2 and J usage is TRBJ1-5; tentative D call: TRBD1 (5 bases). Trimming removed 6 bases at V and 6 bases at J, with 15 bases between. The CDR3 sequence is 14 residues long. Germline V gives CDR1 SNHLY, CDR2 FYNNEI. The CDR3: CASSIGWGSQPQHF. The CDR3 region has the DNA TGTGCCAGCAGCATTGGGTGGGGGAGTCAGCCCCAGCATTTT.

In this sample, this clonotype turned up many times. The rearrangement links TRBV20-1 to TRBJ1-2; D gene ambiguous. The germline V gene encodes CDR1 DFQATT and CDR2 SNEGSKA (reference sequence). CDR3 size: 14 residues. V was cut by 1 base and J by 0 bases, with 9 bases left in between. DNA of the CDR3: TGCAGTGCTAGAGGTCAAGGAGCTAACTATGGCTACACCTTC. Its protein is CSARGQGANYGYTF.

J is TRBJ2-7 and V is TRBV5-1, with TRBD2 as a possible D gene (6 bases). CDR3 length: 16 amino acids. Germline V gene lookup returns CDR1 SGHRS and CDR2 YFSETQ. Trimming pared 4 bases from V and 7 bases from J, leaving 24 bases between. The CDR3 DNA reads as TGCGCCAGCAGCCGGACTACCCCTAGGCCTACGGATGAGCAGTACTTC. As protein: CASSRTTPRPTDEQYF.

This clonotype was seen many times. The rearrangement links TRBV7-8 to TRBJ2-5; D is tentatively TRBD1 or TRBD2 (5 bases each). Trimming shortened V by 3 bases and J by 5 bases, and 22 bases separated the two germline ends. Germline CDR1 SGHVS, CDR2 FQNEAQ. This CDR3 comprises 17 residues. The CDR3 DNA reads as TGTGCCAGCAGCTTCGGGACGGTGGAACTTATGGGGGAGACCCAGTACTTC. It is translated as CASSFGTVELMGETQYF.

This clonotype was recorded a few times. The CDR3 is CSATSFQAGLSTDTQYF. The CDR3 nucleotides read TGCAGTGCCACATCGTTCCAAGCGGGGTTGAGTACAGATACGCAGTATTTT. V usage is TRBV20-1 and J usage is TRBJ2-3, with 7 bases lining up with TRBD2. The CDR3 length is 17 residues. Germline lookup yields CDR1 DFQATT and CDR2 SNEGSKA (reference sequence). J gave up 3 bases and V 6 bases, and 18 bases lay outside the gene matches.

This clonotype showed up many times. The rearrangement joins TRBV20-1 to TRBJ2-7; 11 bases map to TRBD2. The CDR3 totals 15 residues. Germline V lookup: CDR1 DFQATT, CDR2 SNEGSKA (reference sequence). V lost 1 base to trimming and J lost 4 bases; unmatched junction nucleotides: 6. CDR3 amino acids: CSARAPGLAVYEQYF. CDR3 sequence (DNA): TGCAGTGCTAGAGCCCCGGGACTAGCGGTATACGAGCAGTACTTC.

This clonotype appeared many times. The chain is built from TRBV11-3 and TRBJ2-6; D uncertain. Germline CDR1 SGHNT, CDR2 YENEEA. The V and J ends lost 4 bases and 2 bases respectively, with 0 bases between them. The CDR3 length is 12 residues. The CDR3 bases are TGTGCCAGCAGCTCTGGGGCCAACGTCCTGACTTTC. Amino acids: CASSSGANVLTF.

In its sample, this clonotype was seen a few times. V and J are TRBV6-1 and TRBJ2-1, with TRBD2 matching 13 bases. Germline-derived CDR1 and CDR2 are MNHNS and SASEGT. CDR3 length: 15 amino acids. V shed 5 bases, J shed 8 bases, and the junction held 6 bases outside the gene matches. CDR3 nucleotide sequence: TGTGCCAGCAGTCAAACTAGCGGGGGGGCCCATGAGCAGTTCTTC. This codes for CASSQTSGGAHEQFF.

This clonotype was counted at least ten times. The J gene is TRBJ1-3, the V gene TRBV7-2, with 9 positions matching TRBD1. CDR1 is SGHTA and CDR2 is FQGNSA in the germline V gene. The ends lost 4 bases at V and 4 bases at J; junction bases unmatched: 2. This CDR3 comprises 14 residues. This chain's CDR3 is CASSSGTGGNTIYF. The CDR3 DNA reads TGTGCCAGCAGCTCCGGGACAGGGGGAAACACCATATATTTT.

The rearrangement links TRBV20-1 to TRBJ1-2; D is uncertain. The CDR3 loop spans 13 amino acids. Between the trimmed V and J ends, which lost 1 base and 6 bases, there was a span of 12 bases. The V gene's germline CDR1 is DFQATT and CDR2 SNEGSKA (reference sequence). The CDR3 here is CSARVWQPDGYTF. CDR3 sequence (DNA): TGCAGTGCTAGAGTTTGGCAGCCGGATGGCTACACCTTC.

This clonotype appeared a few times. CDR3 amino acids: CAITGTGGGYTF. DNA for the CDR3: TGTGCCATCACCGGGACAGGGGGAGGCTACACCTTC. V gene TRBV10-3 combines with J gene TRBJ1-2; TRBD1 matches 11 bases. J lost 8 bases, V lost 7 bases, and 3 bases had no gene match. The CDR3 sequence is 12 residues long. CDR1 and CDR2 from the germline V gene are ENHRY and SYGVKD.

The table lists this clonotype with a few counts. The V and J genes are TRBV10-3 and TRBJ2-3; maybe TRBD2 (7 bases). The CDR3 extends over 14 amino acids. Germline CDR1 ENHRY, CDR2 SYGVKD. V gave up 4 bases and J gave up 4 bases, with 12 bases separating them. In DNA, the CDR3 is TGTGCCATCAGTGTCGGGGGGCCGCCAGATACGCAGTATTTT. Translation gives CAISVGGPPDTQYF.

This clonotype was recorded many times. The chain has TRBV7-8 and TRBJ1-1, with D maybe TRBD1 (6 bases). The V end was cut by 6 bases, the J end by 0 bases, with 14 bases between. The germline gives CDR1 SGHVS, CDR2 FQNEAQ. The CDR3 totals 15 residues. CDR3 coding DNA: TGTGCCAGCAGAAGAGCGACAGGAGTGAACACTGAAGCTTTCTTT. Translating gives CASRRATGVNTEAFF. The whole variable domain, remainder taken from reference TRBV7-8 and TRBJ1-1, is GAGVSQSPRYKVAKRGQDVALRCDPISGHVSLFWYQQALGQGPEFLTYFQNEAQLDKSGLPSDRFFAERPEGSVSTLKIQRTQQEDSAVYLCASRRATGVNTEAFFGQGTRLTVV.

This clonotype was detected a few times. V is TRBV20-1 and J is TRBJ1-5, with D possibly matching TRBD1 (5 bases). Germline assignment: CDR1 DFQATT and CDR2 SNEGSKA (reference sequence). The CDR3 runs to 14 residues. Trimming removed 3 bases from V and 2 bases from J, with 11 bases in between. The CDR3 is CSASGGMGNQPQHF. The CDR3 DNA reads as TGCAGTGCTAGCGGGGGTATGGGCAATCAGCCCCAGCATTTT.

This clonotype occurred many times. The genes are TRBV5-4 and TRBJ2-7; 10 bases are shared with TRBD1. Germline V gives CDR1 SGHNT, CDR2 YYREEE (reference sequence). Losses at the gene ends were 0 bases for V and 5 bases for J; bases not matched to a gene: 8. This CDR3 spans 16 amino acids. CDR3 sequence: CASSLAGIGQGDEQYF. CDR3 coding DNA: TGTGCCAGCAGCTTGGCCGGTATCGGACAGGGGGACGAGCAGTACTTC.

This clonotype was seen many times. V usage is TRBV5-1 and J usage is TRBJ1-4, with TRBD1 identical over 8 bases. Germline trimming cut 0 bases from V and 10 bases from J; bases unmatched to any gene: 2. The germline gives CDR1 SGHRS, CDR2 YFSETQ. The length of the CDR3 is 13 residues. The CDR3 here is CASSLGDRGKLFF. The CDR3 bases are TGCGCCAGCAGCTTGGGCGACAGGGGAAAACTGTTTTTT.

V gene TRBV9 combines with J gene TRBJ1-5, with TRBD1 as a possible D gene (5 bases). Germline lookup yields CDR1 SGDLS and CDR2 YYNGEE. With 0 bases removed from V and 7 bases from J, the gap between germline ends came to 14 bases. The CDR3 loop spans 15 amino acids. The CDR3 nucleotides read TGTGCCAGCAGCGTAGACGGGCAGGGCGGACAGCCCCAGCATTTT. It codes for CASSVDGQGGQPQHF.

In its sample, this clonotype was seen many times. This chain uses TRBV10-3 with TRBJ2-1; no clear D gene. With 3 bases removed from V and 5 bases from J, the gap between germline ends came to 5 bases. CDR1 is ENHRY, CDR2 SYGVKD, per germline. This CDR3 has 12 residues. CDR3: CAISERDNEQFF. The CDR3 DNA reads TGTGCCATCAGTGAAAGGGACAATGAGCAGTTCTTC.

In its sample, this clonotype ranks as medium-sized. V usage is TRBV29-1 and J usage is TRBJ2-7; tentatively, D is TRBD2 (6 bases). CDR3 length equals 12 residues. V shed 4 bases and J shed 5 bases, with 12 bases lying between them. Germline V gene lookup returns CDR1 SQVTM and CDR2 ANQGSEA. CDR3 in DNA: TGCAGCGTTGGAGGGGCGGGAAACGAGCAGTACTTC. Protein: CSVGGAGNEQYF.